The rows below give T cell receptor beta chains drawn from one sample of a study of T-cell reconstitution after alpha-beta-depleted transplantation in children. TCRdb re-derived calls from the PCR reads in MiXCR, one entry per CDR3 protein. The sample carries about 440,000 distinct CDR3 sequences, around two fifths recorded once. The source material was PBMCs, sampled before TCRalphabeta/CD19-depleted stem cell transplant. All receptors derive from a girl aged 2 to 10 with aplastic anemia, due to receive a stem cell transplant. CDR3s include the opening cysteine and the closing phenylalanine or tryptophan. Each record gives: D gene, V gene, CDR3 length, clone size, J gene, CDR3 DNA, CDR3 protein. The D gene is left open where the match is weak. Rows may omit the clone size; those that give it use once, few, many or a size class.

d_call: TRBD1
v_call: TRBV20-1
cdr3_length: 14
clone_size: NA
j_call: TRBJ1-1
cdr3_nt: TGCAGTGCTAGAAGACAGGGGAGGGACACTGAAGCTTTCTTT
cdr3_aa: CSARRQGRDTEAFF

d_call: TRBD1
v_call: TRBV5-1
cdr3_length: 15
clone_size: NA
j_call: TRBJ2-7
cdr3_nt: TGCGCCAGCAGCTTCACCTGGACAGGGACCTACGAGCAGTACTTC
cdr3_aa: CASSFTWTGTYEQYF

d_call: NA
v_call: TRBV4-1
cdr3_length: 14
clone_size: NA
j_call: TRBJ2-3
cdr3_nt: TGCGCCAGCAGGCAAGGTGGCGGGGAGAGTGCGCAGTATTTT
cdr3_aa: CASRQGGGESAQYF

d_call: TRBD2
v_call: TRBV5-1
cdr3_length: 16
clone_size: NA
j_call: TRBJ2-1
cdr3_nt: TGCGCCAGCAGCTTGGCCGGGGCTAGCGGGAACAATGAGCAGTTCTTC
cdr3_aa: CASSLAGASGNNEQFF

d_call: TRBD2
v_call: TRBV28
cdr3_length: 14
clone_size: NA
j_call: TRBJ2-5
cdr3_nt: TGTGCCAGCAGTACACGGGAGGGCGTCGAGACCCAGTACTTC
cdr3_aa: CASSTREGVETQYF

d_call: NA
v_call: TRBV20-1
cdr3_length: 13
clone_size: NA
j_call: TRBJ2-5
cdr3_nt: TGCAGTGCTAGGTTCGGGTTTGGGGAGACCCAGTACTTC
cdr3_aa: CSARFGFGETQYF

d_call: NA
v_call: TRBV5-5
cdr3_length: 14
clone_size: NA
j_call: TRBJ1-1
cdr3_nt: TGTGCCAGCAGCTTTCAGGGGCGCGTCACTGAAGCTTTCTTT
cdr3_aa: CASSFQGRVTEAFF

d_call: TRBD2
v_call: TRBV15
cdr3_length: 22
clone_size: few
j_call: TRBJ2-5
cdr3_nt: TGTGCCACCAGCAGAGGCATCATTGCATGGAGCGGGAGGGCCGAGATCCAAGAGACCCAGTACTTC
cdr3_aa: CATSRGIIAWSGRAEIQETQYF

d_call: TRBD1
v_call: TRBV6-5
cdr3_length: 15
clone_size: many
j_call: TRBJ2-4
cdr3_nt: TGTGCCAGCAGCCGACAGGGCCAAGCCAAAAACATTCAGTACTTC
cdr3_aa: CASSRQGQAKNIQYF

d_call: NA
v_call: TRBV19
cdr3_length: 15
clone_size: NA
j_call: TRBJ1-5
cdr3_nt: TGTGCCAGTAGTATTGAAGGTTATAGCAATCAGCCCCAGCATTTT
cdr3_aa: CASSIEGYSNQPQHF

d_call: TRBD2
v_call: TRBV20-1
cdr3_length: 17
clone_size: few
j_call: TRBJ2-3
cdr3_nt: TGCAGTGCTAGTAGGCTAGCGGGAAAAGGGGGCACAGATACGCAGTATTTT
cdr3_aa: CSASRLAGKGGTDTQYF